Shown below are 25 T cell receptor beta chains from a single sample sequenced in a study of T cell responses to AZD1222 COVID-19 vaccine (dated by TCRdb to about 2021). To prepare the library, the immunoSEQ multiplex PCR assay was applied. TCRdb provides this immuneACCESS table in a form limited to in-frame rearrangements. Some clones are lacking; in checked studies, under half of them reflect an unresolved V gene, and why the rest are absent is not known. Here the sample has some 200,000 clones; approximately 91% occur a single time. Nearly 1% of the sample is taken by the ten largest. According to the study, the label for this sample's time point signals: baseline before first vaccination. Sequences were derived from peripheral blood, sampled on day 0 of AZD1222 vaccination. The receptors derive from an adult in good health.

This chain links TRBV7-8 with TRBJ2-7; 14 positions agree with TRBD2. V shed 8 bases, J shed 5 bases, and the junction held 2 bases outside the gene matches. The CDR3 runs 13 residues. Germline V CDR1 and CDR2: SGHVS, FQNEAQ. The CDR3 bases are TGTGCCAGCGGGACTAGCGGGAGCAACGAGCAGTACTTC. This sequence encodes CASGTSGSNEQYF. Using reference TRBV7-8 and TRBJ2-7 for the parts outside the CDR3, the full variable domain is GAGVSQSPRYKVAKRGQDVALRCDPISGHVSLFWYQQALGQGPEFLTYFQNEAQLDKSGLPSDRFFAERPEGSVSTLKIQRTQQEDSAVYLCASGTSGSNEQYFGPGTRLTVT.

The chain recombines TRBV18 with TRBJ2-5, with TRBD1 identical over 8 bases. From germline, CDR1 is KGHSH and CDR2 LQKENI. CDR3 length equals 14 residues. The V segment lost 3 bases and the J segment 2 bases; nucleotides outside the gene matches: 2. In nucleotides, the CDR3 is TGTGCCAGCTCACCCCGGACAGGGCAAGAGACCCAGTACTTC. This encodes CASSPRTGQETQYF.

This sequence joins TRBV5-1 and TRBJ2-2, with D tentatively TRBD1 or TRBD2 (5 bases each). The CDR3 is 14 residues long. With 4 bases removed from V and 5 bases from J, the gap between germline ends came to 12 bases. CDR1 SGHRS and CDR2 YFSETQ come from the germline V gene. The CDR3 DNA reads TGCGCCAGCAGCCCCCGGGACGTAACCGGGGAGCTGTTTTTT. Translating gives CASSPRDVTGELFF.

This clone has a single count. The chain recombines TRBV2 with TRBJ1-5; maybe TRBD1 (5 bases). The germline V gene encodes CDR1 SNHLY and CDR2 FYNNEI. The V end lost 7 bases, the J end lost 2 bases, and 12 bases lay between the germline ends. The CDR3 sequence is 14 residues long. The CDR3 loop reads CASKVGRGNQPQHF. The CDR3 nucleotides read TGTGCCAGCAAGGTCGGCAGGGGCAATCAGCCCCAGCATTTT.

This chain links TRBV28 with TRBJ2-7, with D uncertain. V lost 6 bases and J 4 bases, leaving 7 bases between the germline ends. This CDR3 is 11 amino acids long. Per the germline V gene, CDR1 is MDHEN and CDR2 is SYDVKM. CDR3 DNA: TGTGCCAGCAGGTTAAGATACGAGCAGTACTTC. Its protein product is CASRLRYEQYF.

The chain is built from TRBV18 and TRBJ1-1; 7 bases map to TRBD1. CDR1 is KGHSH, CDR2 LQKENI, per germline. Trimming removed 3 bases from V and 4 bases from J; junction bases left unmatched: 5. CDR3 length: 14 residues. This CDR3 is CASSPRQGATEAFF. The CDR3 region has the DNA TGTGCCAGCTCACCGCGACAGGGTGCCACTGAAGCTTTCTTT. Combining the CDR3 with reference TRBV18 and TRBJ1-1 gives the whole variable domain NAGVMQNPRHLVRRRGQEARLRCSPMKGHSHVYWYRQLPEEGLKFMVYLQKENIIDESGMPKERFSAEFPKEGPSILRIQQVVRGDSAAYFCASSPRQGATEAFFGQGTRLTVV.

The chain couples TRBV7-2 to TRBJ2-3; a possible D gene is TRBD1 (5 bases). The CDR3 is 12 residues long. V was cut by 4 bases and J by 6 bases, with 8 bases left in between. Germline assignment: CDR1 SGHTA and CDR2 FQGNSA. CDR3 in amino acids: CASSYRFDTQYF. The CDR3 nucleotides read TGTGCCAGCAGCTACAGGTTCGATACGCAGTATTTT. Together with reference TRBV7-2 and TRBJ2-3, the CDR3 gives the full variable domain: GAGVSQSPSNKVTEKGKDVELRCDPISGHTALYWYRQSLGQGLEFLIYFQGNSAPDKSGLPSDRFSAERTGGSVSTLTIQRTQQEDSAVYLCASSYRFDTQYFGPGTRLTVL.

V is TRBV7-2 and J is TRBJ1-6, with D perhaps TRBD1 (5 bases). There are 14 residues in the CDR3. Germline assignment: CDR1 SGHTA and CDR2 FQGNSA. Trimming removed 3 bases at V and 6 bases at J, with 9 bases between. The CDR3 is CASSLGRSNSPLHF. CDR3 in DNA: TGTGCCAGCAGCTTGGGACGGTCTAATTCACCCCTCCACTTT.

The rearrangement uses TRBV7-2 and TRBJ2-7; D not certain. Germline CDR1 and CDR2: SGHTA and FQGNSA. V was cut by 2 bases and J by 6 bases, with 8 bases left in between. The CDR3 contains 12 residues. CDR3 nucleotide sequence: TGTGCCAGCAGCTTATCTTGGGGCGAGCAGTACTTC. Its protein product is CASSLSWGEQYF.

The chain carries TRBV2 and TRBJ1-5; D remains ambiguous. Trimming took off 1 base at V and 2 bases at J, with 6 bases between the two ends. The CDR3 spans 14 residues. The germline CDR1 and CDR2 sequences are SNHLY and FYNNEI. The CDR3 sequence: CASSEDGGNQPQHF. CDR3 nucleotide sequence: TGTGCCAGCAGTGAAGACGGGGGCAATCAGCCCCAGCATTTT.

The chain carries TRBV3-1 (or the pseudogene TRBV3-2) and TRBJ2-1, with 10 bases that match TRBD2. The CDR3 runs to 17 residues. V shed 0 bases, J shed 5 bases, and the junction held 7 bases outside the gene matches. Germline V gives CDR1 LGHDT, CDR2 YNNKEL (reference sequence). In nucleotides, the CDR3 is TGTGCCAGCAGCCAAGACCTCCCAACTAGCGGGAACAATGAGCAGTTCTTC. Residues: CASSQDLPTSGNNEQFF.

This clone occurred once. The chain joins TRBV18 to TRBJ1-2, with D tentatively TRBD1 (6 bases). Looked up from germline, CDR1 is KGHSH and CDR2 is LQKENI. The CDR3 loop spans 15 amino acids. Trimming left V 3 bases short and J 2 bases short, with 13 bases between. In DNA form, the CDR3 reads TGTGCCAGCTCACCTGGAAGGGGGTCCAACTATGGCTACACCTTC. The encoded protein is CASSPGRGSNYGYTF.

The gene calls are TRBV5-1 and TRBJ2-1; D remains ambiguous. The CDR3 loop spans 13 amino acids. Germline V gives CDR1 SGHRS, CDR2 YFSETQ. V gave up 7 bases and J gave up 3 bases, with 11 bases separating them. CDR3 bases: TGCGCCAGCGCCCTTAGGATCTACAATGAGCAGTTCTTC. Translation: CASALRIYNEQFF.

The rearrangement links TRBV18 to TRBJ2-1; D could derive from TRBD1 or TRBD2 (5 bases each). The germline gives CDR1 KGHSH, CDR2 LQKENI. The CDR3 extends over 15 amino acids. Trimming took 6 bases from V and 6 from J, leaving 18 bases between them. The CDR3 sequence: CASSPGTTGPNEQFF. The DNA for the CDR3 is TGTGCCAGCTCCCCAGGGACCACGGGGCCCAATGAGCAGTTCTTC.

This clone has a single count. The rearrangement joins TRBV28 to TRBJ1-4; 7 bases align to TRBD1. The CDR3 covers 16 residues. Germline lookup yields CDR1 MDHEN and CDR2 SYDVKM. Trimming cost V 4 bases and J 3 bases; bases outside gene matches: 8. For the CDR3, the DNA is TGTGCCAGCAGTTCCACAGACAGGGTTCCTAATGAAAAACTGTTTTTT. This translates into CASSSTDRVPNEKLFF.

The chain carries TRBV5-1 and TRBJ2-7, with D tentatively TRBD1 (5 bases). Between the trimmed V and J ends, which lost 8 bases and 0 bases, there was a span of 15 bases. Germline CDR1 reads SGHRS; CDR2 reads YFSETQ. This CDR3 is built from 14 residues. Written as DNA, the CDR3 is TGCGCCAGTACTAATGGGGCTTCCTCCTACGAGCAGTACTTC. It encodes CASTNGASSYEQYF.

This clone was seen only a few times. This rearrangement joins TRBV11-2 to TRBJ1-3; D possibly corresponds to TRBD1 (5 bases). Deletions cut 5 bases from V and 0 bases from J, with 8 bases between. Per germline, CDR1 SGHAT and CDR2 FQNNGV. CDR3 length: 14 amino acids. CDR3 loop: CASSRGGSGNTIYF. CDR3 DNA: TGTGCCAGCAGCCGGGGCGGCTCTGGAAACACCATATATTTT.

The chain carries TRBV7-2 and TRBJ2-3; 12 nucleotides line up with TRBD2. Germline V lookup: CDR1 SGHTA, CDR2 FQGNSA. The CDR3 is 18 residues long. Trimming removed 1 base from V and 4 bases from J; junction bases left unmatched: 9. The CDR3 sequence: CASSLGGLAGGLSDTQYF. The CDR3 DNA reads TGTGCCAGCAGCTTAGGGGGTCTAGCGGGAGGGCTTTCAGATACGCAGTATTTT.

The chain is built from TRBV6-5 and TRBJ1-2; D is unresolved. This CDR3 region has 15 residues. Germline CDR1 and CDR2: MNHEY and SVGAGI. Trimming shortened V by 7 bases and J by 4 bases, and 19 bases separated the two germline ends. CDR3 loop: CASTIRWGMRYGYTF. CDR3 nucleotides: TGTGCCAGCACTATCCGGTGGGGTATGCGCTATGGCTACACCTTC.

This clone was recorded only once. Sequence at one end of the junction differs from germline and may be a read error. The chain carries TRBV15 and TRBJ2-1; 10 bases match TRBD2. Germline loops: CDR1 LNHNV, CDR2 YYDKDF (reference sequence). This CDR3 has 15 amino acids. The CDR3 sequence is CAASRAGSGGTEQFF. For the CDR3, the DNA is TGTGCCGCCAGCAGAGCAGGTAGCGGGGGGACTGAGCAGTTCTTC. The full variable domain, rest sourced from reference TRBV15 and TRBJ2-1, is DAMVIQNPRYQVTQFGKPVTLSCSQTLNHNVMYWYQQKSSQAPKLLFHYYDKDFNNEADTPDNFQSRRPNTSFCFLDIRSPGLGDTAMYLCAASRAGSGGTEQFFGPGTRLTVL.

In regard to this clone: One end of the junction varies from germline; a read error may be responsible. The chain has TRBV9 and TRBJ2-3; D unresolved. There are 12 residues in the CDR3. Per the germline V gene, CDR1 is SGDLS and CDR2 is YYNGEE. CDR3 sequence (DNA): TGTGCCAGCAGCGTAGAAAAGGGCCGCATGGATTTT. As protein: CASSVEKGRMDF.

This chain links TRBV6-2 or TRBV6-3 with TRBJ2-5; 9 bases are a match to TRBD1. The J segment lost 4 bases and the V segment lost 2 bases, leaving 8 bases of the junction unmatched. The length of the CDR3 is 16 residues. Germline loops: CDR1 MNHEY, CDR2 SVGEGT. The CDR3 sequence: CASSYPRDRDGETQYF. The CDR3 DNA is TGTGCCAGCAGTTACCCCCGGGACAGGGATGGAGAGACCCAGTACTTC.

In its sample, this clone was seen once. CDR3 DNA: TGTGCCAGCAGCGCCAGGCGCGGTAATGAAAAACTGTTTTTT. The encoded protein is CASSARRGNEKLFF. This chain joins TRBV9 and TRBJ1-4, with D uncertain. Germline CDR1 is SGDLS and CDR2 is YYNGEE. The CDR3 length is 14 residues. V shed 3 bases and J shed 4 bases, with 10 bases lying between them.

This clone appeared a single time. This chain uses TRBV19 with TRBJ1-2; D is perhaps TRBD1 (5 bases). The CDR3 consists of 13 residues. Between the trimmed V and J ends, which lost 4 bases and 6 bases, there was a span of 12 bases. Germline-derived CDR1 and CDR2 are LNHDA and SQIVND (reference sequence). CDR3 residues: CASSSLQENGYTF. The CDR3 DNA reads as TGTGCCAGTAGTAGCTTACAGGAAAATGGCTACACCTTC.

This clone has just one count. The gene calls are TRBV27 and TRBJ1-3, with D unclear. Germline assignment: CDR1 MNHEY and CDR2 SMNVEV (reference sequence). This CDR3 is built from 13 residues. V was pared by 6 bases and J by 2 bases, with 8 bases between. Here the CDR3 reads CASRSGPGNTIYF. CDR3 DNA sequence: TGTGCCAGCAGAAGTGGACCTGGAAACACCATATATTTT.